Below, one T cell receptor (beta chain) is given with its context. The antigen remains undetermined. Produced via immunoSEQ multiplex PCR; TCRdb's table is partial and in-frame only. Among about 5,000 clones, approximately 70% were seen once, and the ten largest hold around 40%. The entry originates in a study of CD8 T cell repertoires and HIV-1 epitope variants. Study results and limitations: About nine TCR beta clonotypes were antigen-specific, six apparently recognizing autologous or escape variants.

This CDR3 is built from 14 residues. The V gene end was trimmed by 4 bases and the J gene end by 9 bases; junction bases not matched to a gene: 8. Per the germline V gene, CDR1 is SQVTM and CDR2 is ANQGSEA. The origin of this receptor is a male donor with HIV. The chain carries TRBV29-1 and TRBJ2-1, with TRBD2 matching 11 bases. The source material was cultured CD8+ T cells derived from PBMCs. The CDR3 nucleotides are TGCAGCGTTGGGGTAGCGGGAGGGCCAGGTGAGCAGTTCTTC. As protein: CSVGVAGGPGEQFF.